The sequence of this T cell receptor (beta chain) was determined in a study of CD4 T cells in relation to SARS-CoV-2 and coronaviruses. Findings and limits, study-wide: Monoreactive clones expanded significantly more to SARS-CoV-2 than crossreactive clones did.

The CDR3 is 14 residues long. Trimming pared 5 bases from V and 2 bases from J, leaving 12 bases between. The germline gives CDR1 SGHAT, CDR2 FQNNGV. This clone has just a few counts. Its antigen is unidentified. The assay was immunoSEQ multiplex PCR, and TCRdb's table has in-frame clones only and misses some. This table holds more than 25,000 clones, roughly four fifths found once. Unexposed donor CD4+ T cells date from about 2011-2018, before the COVID-19 pandemic. CD4+ T cells were isolated from the cells after 10 days of culture. This receptor was obtained from a human donor in good health. The material sequenced was CD4+ T cells from PBMCs, cultured in vitro. The rearrangement joins TRBV11-2 to TRBJ1-1, with D possibly being TRBD1 (6 bases). DNA for the CDR3: TGTGCCAGCAGCATAGGGGGGGCAAACACTGAAGCTTTCTTT. Protein: CASSIGGANTEAFF. Looking up the rest from reference TRBV11-2 and TRBJ1-1 gives the full variable domain: EAGVAQSPRYKIIEKRQSVAFWCNPISGHATLYWYQQILGQGPKLLIQFQNNGVVDDSQLPKDRFSAERLKGVDSTLKIQPAKLEDSAVYLCASSIGGANTEAFFGQGTRLTVV.